These T cell receptor beta chains were read from a single sample in a study of T cell responses to AZD1222 COVID-19 vaccine. Data came from immunoSEQ multiplex PCR; TCRdb stores just in-frame clones and leaves some out. This sample yields 150,000 to 200,000 clones, of which around 90% are seen a single time; 1.5% to 2% belongs to the top ten. This material consisted of peripheral blood, taken on day 0 of AZD1222 vaccination. All receptors come from an adult in good health. Each CDR3 is given with its conserved first and last residue. D genes are given only for firm matches. Clone size is given for some rows only: seen once, a few or many times, or a class if the clone is expanded.

v_gene	abundance	j_gene	d_gene	CDR3aa	CDR3nt
TRBV7-8	.	TRBJ2-1	.	CASSRFRAPNGEQFF	TGTGCCAGCAGCCGATTCCGGGCCCCGAACGGGGAGCAGTTCTTC
TRBV6-6	.	TRBJ1-4	.	CASSGTWEKLFF	TGTGCCAGCTCCGGGACCTGGGAAAAACTGTTTTTT
TRBV7-9	.	TRBJ1-2	.	CASSSREGSPKGYTF	TGTGCCAGCAGCTCGAGAGAGGGTTCTCCAAAGGGCTACACCTTC
TRBV7-9	.	TRBJ2-1	TRBD2	CASSQTSGGPDEQFF	TGTGCCAGCAGCCAGACTAGCGGGGGGCCCGATGAGCAGTTCTTC
TRBV12-5	.	TRBJ1-4	.	CASGLSGNEKLFF	TGTGCTAGTGGTTTATCCGGGAATGAAAAACTGTTTTTT
TRBV3-1/TRBV3-2	.	TRBJ2-3	.	CASSQDWRQQKSQYF	TGTGCCAGCAGCCAAGATTGGAGACAGCAGAAATCGCAGTATTTT
TRBV19	.	TRBJ1-5	.	CASSITPDSNQPQHF	TGTGCCAGTAGTATAACGCCGGATAGCAATCAGCCCCAGCATTTT
TRBV5-6	.	TRBJ1-6	.	CASSLVGHHNSPLHF	TGTGCCAGCAGCTTGGTGGGACATCATAATTCACCCCTCCACTTT
TRBV19	.	TRBJ2-3	.	CASSILNTGTDTQYF	TGTGCCAGTAGTATTCTTAACACAGGGACAGATACGCAGTATTTT
TRBV2	once	TRBJ2-7	.	CASTWGRSYEQYF	TGTGCCAGCACCTGGGGCCGCTCCTACGAGCAGTACTTC
TRBV19	.	TRBJ2-7	TRBD2	CASSIGAGGLYEQYF	TGTGCCAGTAGTATAGGAGCGGGAGGACTCTACGAGCAGTACTTC
TRBV2	.	TRBJ2-7	TRBD2	CASSWTSGTTEQYF	TGTGCCAGCAGTTGGACTAGCGGTACCACCGAGCAGTACTTC
TRBV11-2	once	TRBJ2-4	TRBD1	CASSLSPTGDLNIQYF	TGTGCCAGCAGCTTATCCCCGACAGGGGATTTGAACATTCAGTACTTC
TRBV5-1	.	TRBJ2-2	.	CASSSSTSRAGELFF	TGCGCCAGCAGCTCCAGCACATCTAGGGCCGGGGAGCTGTTTTTT
TRBV5-8	.	TRBJ2-7	.	CASSLGGGHEQYF	TGTGCCAGCAGCTTGGGGGGGGGCCACGAGCAGTACTTC
TRBV6-1	.	TRBJ1-2	TRBD1	CASSEFIFGTGGWDYTF	TGTGCCAGCAGTGAATTTATCTTCGGGACAGGGGGATGGGATTACACCTTC